This TCR beta chain is from a study of CD8+ T cells in alopecia areata. Stated treatment: oral pan-JAK inhibitor, 5-10 mg twice daily. Worth noting for this clone: Its antigen is unidentified.

The authors extracted RNA and reverse transcribed it into cDNA as the sequencing template. Sequencing used immunoSEQ multiplex PCR; TCRdb keeps in-frame clones, though not all of them. The table records about 42,000 clones, about two thirds of them present only once. Germline-derived CDR1 and CDR2 are SEHNR and FQNEAQ (reference sequence). CDR3 size: 14 residues. V was shortened by 2 bases and J by 1 base, with 8 bases between the two germline ends. Overall study findings and caveats: The treated group had a single nonresponder, limiting CD8+ expansion-response conclusions. Sequencing of scalp samples also captures resident alphabeta T cells of normal skin.

The chain carries TRBV7-9 and TRBJ2-5; a weak D match, TRBD1 (5 bases). The source material was CD8+ T cells sorted from blood, sampled at week 4, from a patient treated with tofacitinib. This sequence was found in a human donor with alopecia areata. This CDR3 reads CASSLKDIQETQYF. CDR3 DNA: TGTGCCAGCAGCTTAAAGGACATCCAAGAGACCCAGTACTTC.